Below, 15 T cell receptor beta chains from the same sample are listed, as sequenced in a study of T cells in Graves' hyperthyroidism and ophthalmopathy. Amplification yielded TCR beta CDR3 regions, with RNA transcripts as the source. With the HTBI primer set, the TCR CDR3 went through a first round of RT-PCR. TCRdb analysed the multiplex PCR reads with MiXCR anew, one entry per CDR3 protein. The table has more than 500,000 distinct CDR3 sequences, roughly 16% seen once. The sequencing input was blood. The origin of the receptors is a woman aged 25 to 39 with Graves' ophthalmopathy.

This chain connects TRBV30 to TRBJ2-1, with no clear D. Trimming took off 1 base at V and 12 bases at J, with 10 bases between the two ends. The CDR3 loop spans 11 amino acids. Germline values: CDR1 GTSNPN, CDR2 SVGIG (reference sequence). In nucleotides, the CDR3 is TGTGCCTGGAGTGCGGGTGAAGGGCAGTTCTTC. The encoded protein is CAWSAGEGQFF. Full variable domain (missing parts from reference TRBV30 and TRBJ2-1): SQTIHQWPATLVQPVGSPLSLECTVEGTSNPNLYWYRQAAGRGLQLLFYSVGIGQISSEVPQNLSASRPQDRQFILSSKKLLLSDSGFYLCAWSAGEGQFFGPGTRLTVL.

The sample holds many counts of this clonotype. The V and J genes are TRBV18 and TRBJ1-2; 7 bases match TRBD1. The CDR3 covers 13 residues. V lost 3 bases to trimming and J lost 3 bases; unmatched junction nucleotides: 1. Germline CDR1 KGHSH, CDR2 LQKENI. CDR3 sequence reads: CASSPDRDYGYTF. The CDR3 DNA reads as TGTGCCAGCTCACCCGACAGGGACTATGGCTACACCTTC.

This clonotype was seen only a few times. V gene TRBV2 combines with J gene TRBJ2-1, with 7 bases that match TRBD2. The length of the CDR3 is 17 residues. Losses at the gene ends were 2 bases for V and 0 bases for J; bases not matched to a gene: 7. CDR1 SNHLY and CDR2 FYNNEI come from the germline V gene. The CDR3 DNA is TGTGCCAGCAGTGAACTGGGGGAGGGGAGCTCCTACAATGAGCAGTTCTTC. It encodes CASSELGEGSSYNEQFF. Based on the CDR3 plus reference TRBV2 and TRBJ2-1, the full variable domain is EPEVTQTPSHQVTQMGQEVILRCVPISNHLYFYWYRQILGQKVEFLVSFYNNEISEKSEIFDDQFSVERPDGSNFTLKIRSTKLEDSAMYFCASSELGEGSSYNEQFFGPGTRLTVL.

This chain links TRBV5-5 with TRBJ2-1; 9 positions match TRBD1. The CDR3 has 16 amino acids. In germline, CDR1 is SGHKS, CDR2 YYEKEE (reference sequence). Trimming removed 4 bases from V and 7 bases from J; junction bases left unmatched: 12. CDR3: CASSPEGTGTSNEQFF. The CDR3 DNA reads as TGTGCCAGCAGCCCCGAGGGGACAGGGACTTCGAATGAGCAGTTCTTC.

The rearrangement links TRBV7-3 to TRBJ2-2; TRBD2 might be the D (5 bases). There are 15 residues in the CDR3. The V and J ends lost 11 bases and 5 bases respectively, with 21 bases between them. CDR1 and CDR2 (germline): SGHTA, FQGTGA. CDR3 coding DNA: TGTGCCCGCCCCGCTCTGAGGGTTCGGACCGGGGAGCTGTTTTTT. This sequence encodes CARPALRVRTGELFF.

This clonotype was picked up many times. The chain combines TRBV20-1 with TRBJ2-5; tentative D call: TRBD1 (6 bases). Germline values: CDR1 DFQATT, CDR2 SNEGSKA (reference sequence). V lost 0 bases, J lost 1 base, and 12 bases lay in between. The CDR3 is 15 residues long. This CDR3 is CSARDYLQGQETQYF. CDR3 in DNA: TGCAGTGCTAGAGATTACTTACAGGGCCAAGAGACCCAGTACTTC.

Turning to this clonotype: One end of the junction fails to match germline, which may point to a read error. The V gene is TRBV11-3, the J gene TRBJ2-1, with no clear D. The CDR3 is made up of 13 amino acids. Germline CDR1 SGHNT, CDR2 YENEEA. This CDR3 is CAGSRNNYNEQFF. CDR3 nucleotide sequence: TGTGCCGGCAGCAGAAATAACTACAATGAGCAGTTCTTC.

Ten or more counts support this clonotype. This rearrangement joins TRBV20-1 to TRBJ2-7; D ambiguous. Germline assignment: CDR1 DFQATT and CDR2 SNEGSKA (reference sequence). Trimming left V 5 bases short and J 3 bases short, with 11 bases between. The length of the CDR3 is 12 residues. CDR3 region: CSARPHVYEQYF. The CDR3 bases are TGCAGTGCTCGACCCCACGTCTACGAGCAGTACTTC.

This clonotype was detected a few times. The chain uses TRBV19 and TRBJ1-2; D may be TRBD1 (6 bases). V was shortened by 3 bases and J by 5 bases, with 10 bases between the two germline ends. Germline V gene lookup returns CDR1 LNHDA and CDR2 SQIVND (reference sequence). This CDR3 has 13 amino acids. The CDR3 DNA is TGTGCCAGTAGTATCTCCGGACAGTATGGCTACACCTTC. It encodes CASSISGQYGYTF.

This clonotype was observed at least ten times. The genes are TRBV28 and TRBJ2-1; 7 bases agree with TRBD1. The V gene end was trimmed by 5 bases and the J gene end by 3 bases; junction bases not matched to a gene: 7. Germline V gene lookup returns CDR1 MDHEN and CDR2 SYDVKM. The CDR3 is made up of 15 amino acids. The CDR3 DNA reads TGTGCCAGCAGTGGGGACAGACCAAACTACAATGAGCAGTTCTTC. Protein: CASSGDRPNYNEQFF.

This clonotype was observed at least ten times. This chain links TRBV5-1 with TRBJ2-5; possible D gene TRBD2, 6 bases. V shed 0 bases and J shed 2 bases, with 14 bases lying between them. Germline CDR1 SGHRS, CDR2 YFSETQ. CDR3 size: 16 residues. The CDR3 reads CASSLAGQGLQETQYF. Written as DNA, the CDR3 is TGCGCCAGCAGCTTGGCCGGGCAGGGACTTCAAGAGACCCAGTACTTC.

A few counts support this clonotype. J is TRBJ2-7 and V is TRBV20-1; D not certain. CDR1 is DFQATT, CDR2 SNEGSKA, per germline (reference sequence). V was trimmed by 2 bases and J by 2 bases, leaving 13 bases between them. The CDR3 is made up of 14 amino acids. CDR3 sequence: CSARPDPNPYEQYF. CDR3 sequence (DNA): TGCAGTGCTAGACCGGACCCCAACCCCTACGAGCAGTACTTC.

This clonotype has ten or more counts. J is TRBJ1-6 and V is TRBV28; D is uncertain. Germline CDR1 and CDR2: MDHEN and SYDVKM. This CDR3 has 13 residues. Deletions cut 6 bases from V and 2 bases from J, with 5 bases between. CDR3 in DNA: TGTGCCAGCAGCTTCACCTATAATTCACCCCTCCACTTT. Translation gives CASSFTYNSPLHF.

Ten or more counts support this clonotype. The V and J genes are TRBV28 and TRBJ2-5; 16 bases agree with TRBD2. Per germline, CDR1 MDHEN and CDR2 SYDVKM. CDR3 length: 21 residues. After removal of 0 bases from V and 3 bases from J, the junction contained 13 bases not matched to a gene. In DNA form, the CDR3 reads TGTGCCAGCAGTTTATGGGAGGGGAAAGGGACTAGCGGGAGGGCGGAAGAGACCCAGTACTTC. It encodes CASSLWEGKGTSGRAEETQYF.

V gene TRBV4-3 combines with J gene TRBJ2-7; D tentatively fits TRBD1 or TRBD2 (5 bases each). There are 15 residues in the CDR3. Between the trimmed V and J ends, which lost 4 bases and 2 bases, there was a span of 15 bases. The germline V gene encodes CDR1 LGHNA and CDR2 YSLEER. The DNA of the CDR3 is TGCGCCAGCAGCCCGTCTGGGACCGGAGCCTACGAGCAGTACTTC. This encodes CASSPSGTGAYEQYF.